A selection of T cell receptor beta chains follows, all from one sample in a study of blood T cell repertoires in COVID-19. Generated by immunoSEQ multiplex PCR, the TCRdb table keeps only in-frame clones and is missing some. Of under 110,000 clones in the sample, about 82% were seen once. Sequencing used peripheral blood. All receptors come from a man at least 80 years old with COVID-19, enrolled during active disease. Each CDR3 is given with its conserved first and last residue. A D gene is named only where the DNA matches it firmly. Expanded clones get a size class; other rows say once, few or many, or leave the size out.

clone_size j_call d_call v_call cdr3_nt cdr3_aa
. TRBJ1-2 . TRBV7-9 TGTGCCAGCAGCTCAGTTTACTATGGCTACACCTTC CASSSVYYGYTF
few TRBJ1-2 . TRBV27 TGTGCCAGCAGTTTATACGGGGGGGACTATGGCTACACCTTC CASSLYGGDYGYTF
. TRBJ2-7 TRBD2 TRBV7-9 TGTGCCAGCAGCCGCGTAGCGGGAGAAATTCTGTCCTACGAGCAGTACTTC CASSRVAGEILSYEQYF
. TRBJ2-1 TRBD2 TRBV7-2 TGTGCCAGCAGCTTAGAGTTGTCTAGCGGGAGGTATGAGCAGTTCTTC CASSLELSSGRYEQFF
. TRBJ2-1 TRBD1 TRBV11-3 TGTGCCAGCAGCGGTAGACAGGGGACCAATGAGCAGTTCTTC CASSGRQGTNEQFF
once TRBJ1-1 . TRBV4-1 TGCGCCAGCAGCCAAAGGGACAAAGCTTTCTTT CASSQRDKAFF
. TRBJ2-6 . TRBV11-2 TGTGCCAGCAGCTCCCGGGGGCGGGAGCGATCCTCTGGGGCCAACGTCCTGACTTTC CASSSRGRERSSGANVLTF
. TRBJ2-7 TRBD2 TRBV5-1 TGCGCCAGCAGCCCCGTTATCGGGAGGGGAACCTACGAGCAGTACTTC CASSPVIGRGTYEQYF
. TRBJ2-7 . TRBV13 TGTGCCAGCAGCTTGGGTTCGGGGGTCGTCTACGAGCAGTACTTC CASSLGSGVVYEQYF
. TRBJ1-2 TRBD1 TRBV11-3 TGTGCCAGCAGCCTAGACAGGGGAGATGGCTACACCTTC CASSLDRGDGYTF
. TRBJ1-4 . TRBV3-1/TRBV3-2 TGTGCCAGCAGCCGCGGAAGAACTAATGAAAAACTGTTTTTT CASSRGRTNEKLFF
few TRBJ2-7 . TRBV2 TGTGCCAGCAGTGAAGGTTGGCAGGGTGGCGAGCAGTACTTC CASSEGWQGGEQYF
. TRBJ2-3 TRBD2 TRBV10-2 TGCGCCAGCCAGTGGACTAGCGGGAGGGTAGATACGCAGTATTTT CASQWTSGRVDTQYF
. TRBJ2-1 TRBD2 TRBV6-2/TRBV6-3 TGTGCCAGCAGTAAGCCCCAATTAGGGAGGGCCGCCAATGAGCAGTTCTTC CASSKPQLGRAANEQFF
. TRBJ2-1 . TRBV5-1 TGCGCCAGCAGAGCGGACAGCTCCTACAATGAGCAGTTCTTC CASRADSSYNEQFF
. TRBJ1-1 . TRBV18 TGTGCCAGCTCACCAGCGACAGGCGAGAACACTGAAGCTTTCTTT CASSPATGENTEAFF
. TRBJ1-6 . TRBV21-1 TGTGCCAGCAGCTCAAACAGGGTTTGGAATTCACCCCTCCACTTT CASSSNRVWNSPLHF
. TRBJ1-2 . TRBV5-1 TGCGCCAGCAGCTTGGCTGGACAGCCCCCAAACTATGGCTACACCTTC CASSLAGQPPNYGYTF
. TRBJ1-2 TRBD1 TRBV29-1 TGCAGCGTTGGACAGGGGGATGGCTACACCTTC CSVGQGDGYTF
. TRBJ2-2 TRBD2 TRBV15 TGTGCCACCAGCAGACCTGCTGCAGCGGGAGGGCCTAAAACCGGGGAGCTGTTTTTT CATSRPAAAGGPKTGELFF
few TRBJ2-1 TRBD2 TRBV7-3 TGTGCCAGCAGCCGCGGGACTAGCGGCAATGAGCAGTTCTTC CASSRGTSGNEQFF
. TRBJ2-2 . TRBV4-2 TGTGCCAGCAGCCAAATCGGGGCGAACACCGGGGAGCTGTTTTTT CASSQIGANTGELFF
. TRBJ1-1 TRBD1 TRBV5-1 TGCGCCAGCACCCCGACCGGACAGGGGGCGGGTGAAGCTTTCTTT CASTPTGQGAGEAFF